These 22 T cell receptor beta chains came from one sample sequenced in a study of blood T cells in healthy people across ages. A second PCR of 7 to 11 cycles used a sample-barcoded 5' primer and a J-beta primer mix. TCRdb itself ran the 5' RACE reads through MiXCR, one entry per CDR3 protein. This table holds about 1.5 million distinct CDR3 sequences, 35% to 45% found once. The sequencing input was blood. The source is a woman aged 18-29 years in good health.

The chain is built from TRBV18 and TRBJ1-2; the match to TRBD1 covers 10 bases. The CDR3 has 15 amino acids. V lost 2 bases to trimming and J lost 6 bases; unmatched junction nucleotides: 6. In germline, CDR1 is KGHSH, CDR2 LQKENI. The CDR3 bases are TGTGCCAGCTCACCAACGACAGGGGGCATCGATGGCTACACCTTC. Translating it yields CASSPTTGGIDGYTF. Combining the CDR3 with reference TRBV18 and TRBJ1-2 gives the whole variable domain NAGVMQNPRHLVRRRGQEARLRCSPMKGHSHVYWYRQLPEEGLKFMVYLQKENIIDESGMPKERFSAEFPKEGPSILRIQQVVRGDSAAYFCASSPTTGGIDGYTFGSGTRLTVV.

The J gene is TRBJ2-2, the V gene TRBV2; D perhaps matches TRBD1 (6 bases). CDR3 size: 13 residues. Between the trimmed V and J ends, which lost 5 bases and 7 bases, there was a span of 11 bases. Germline lookup yields CDR1 SNHLY and CDR2 FYNNEI. The CDR3 coding sequence is TGTGCCAGCAGTAAGGACAGAAACGGGGAGCTGTTTTTT. Translation gives CASSKDRNGELFF.

This clonotype was seen a few times. The chain has TRBV7-9 and TRBJ1-2; D remains unclear. The ends were cut back, 1 base at V and 8 bases at J, with 5 bases in the middle. Germline-derived CDR1 and CDR2 are SEHNR and FQNEAQ (reference sequence). The CDR3 covers 11 residues. This CDR3 reads CASSLELGYTF. CDR3 DNA: TGTGCCAGCAGCTTAGAATTGGGCTACACCTTC.

V gene TRBV6-6 combines with J gene TRBJ2-1; 7 bases are a match to TRBD1. The junction had 11 bases not matched to a gene; V was cut back by 0 bases and J by 15 bases. The length of the CDR3 is 14 residues. Germline V CDR1 and CDR2: MNHNY, SVGAGI (reference sequence). CDR3 bases: TGTGCCAGCAGTTACTCGGCCCTGGACAGGCAGCGGTTCTTC. The encoded protein is CASSYSALDRQRFF.

The V call is TRBV7-2, the J call TRBJ2-5; a possible D gene is TRBD2 (5 bases). The CDR3 is 15 amino acids. Trimming took off 5 bases at V and 2 bases at J, with 15 bases between the two ends. Germline CDR1 SGHTA, CDR2 FQGNSA. The CDR3 DNA is TGTGCCAGCAGCCTCCTTCTGAGCGGTCAAGAGACCCAGTACTTC. Encoded protein: CASSLLLSGQETQYF.

The rearrangement joins TRBV20-1 to TRBJ2-4; 10 bases agree with TRBD2. The CDR3 runs 15 residues. Germline loops: CDR1 DFQATT, CDR2 SNEGSKA (reference sequence). The V and J ends lost 6 bases and 13 bases, in that order; junction bases with no gene match: 18. CDR3 coding DNA: TGCAGTGCCCCCAGTCTGAGAACTAGCGGGACTGAGCAGTACTTC. Translating it yields CSAPSLRTSGTEQYF.

This clonotype was counted a few times. This rearrangement joins TRBV4-3 to TRBJ2-4; TRBD1 matches at 11 bases. Germline CDR1 LGHNA, CDR2 YSLEER. The CDR3 contains 18 residues. Germline trimming cut 4 bases from V and 0 bases from J; bases unmatched to any gene: 8. DNA of the CDR3: TGCGCCAGCAGCCCGGGACAGGGGGTGGACGTAGCCAAAAACATTCAGTACTTC. Protein: CASSPGQGVDVAKNIQYF.

This clonotype was observed a few times. The rearrangement uses TRBV29-1 and TRBJ2-3, with D unresolved. With 8 bases removed from V and 0 bases from J, the gap between germline ends came to 9 bases. Germline CDR1 reads SQVTM; CDR2 reads ANQGSEA. The CDR3 sequence is 12 residues long. This CDR3 reads CSLRTSTDTQYF. The CDR3 region has the DNA TGCAGCCTTCGGACCAGCACAGATACGCAGTATTTT.

Points on this clonotype: Relative to the germline gene, one junction end is altered; a read error may explain this. This chain uses TRBV6-2 or TRBV6-3 with TRBJ1-1; unclear D gene. This CDR3 is 13 amino acids long. Germline values: CDR1 MNHEY, CDR2 SVGEGT. For the CDR3, the DNA is TGTGCCAGCAGTGACGGATCGGGGATTGAAGCTTCCTTT. Translated: CASSDGSGIEASF.

The sample holds many counts of this clonotype. This chain connects TRBV25-1 to TRBJ2-1; TRBD2 agrees at 9 bases. Trimming took 4 bases from V and 9 from J; bases not matched to a gene: 25. CDR3 length equals 20 residues. In germline, CDR1 is MGHDK, CDR2 SYGVNS. The CDR3, as DNA: TGTGCCAGCAGTGGACATAGCGGGGGTGACTCACAAGCAAGTACAAGTGAGCAGTTCTTC. Translated, it gives CASSGHSGGDSQASTSEQFF.

The chain combines TRBV12-3 or TRBV12-4 with TRBJ2-7; 9 nucleotides line up with TRBD1. Trimming took 6 bases from V and 4 from J; bases not matched to a gene: 4. The length of the CDR3 is 13 residues. The CDR3 DNA is TGTGCCAGCAGAAAGGGACAGGGTTACGAGCAGTACTTC. This encodes CASRKGQGYEQYF.

The sample holds a few counts of this clonotype. This chain connects TRBV7-2 to TRBJ2-3; 7 bases match TRBD2. Germline loops: CDR1 SGHTA, CDR2 FQGNSA. The junction had 7 bases not matched to a gene; V was cut back by 5 bases and J by 2 bases. The CDR3 extends over 15 amino acids. This CDR3 reads CASSPQRGLTDTQYF. The CDR3 region has the DNA TGTGCCAGCAGCCCTCAGCGGGGCCTCACAGATACGCAGTATTTT. The variable domain in full, completed from reference TRBV7-2 and TRBJ2-3, reads GAGVSQSPSNKVTEKGKDVELRCDPISGHTALYWYRQSLGQGLEFLIYFQGNSAPDKSGLPSDRFSAERTGGSVSTLTIQRTQQEDSAVYLCASSPQRGLTDTQYFGPGTRLTVL.

For this clonotype: At one of its ends the junction is not consistent with the germline gene, which may arise from a read error. This sequence joins TRBV14 and TRBJ2-1; 9 positions match TRBD1. CDR1 is SGHDN and CDR2 is FVKESK in the germline V gene. The CDR3 has 17 residues. Here the CDR3 reads CASNQLQGQGPYNEQFF. CDR3 sequence (DNA): TGTGCCAGCAACCAACTTCAGGGACAGGGCCCCTACAATGAGCAGTTCTTC.

The chain's CDR3 is CASSQEGVSGTEAFF. In nucleotides, the CDR3 is TGCGCCAGCAGCCAAGAGGGGGTGAGCGGCACTGAAGCTTTCTTT. V gene TRBV4-1 combines with J gene TRBJ1-1; D perhaps matches TRBD1 (5 bases). Trimming took 0 bases from V and 4 from J, leaving 12 bases between them. The CDR3 loop spans 15 amino acids. Germline V CDR1 and CDR2: MGHRA, YSYEKL.

The V and J genes are TRBV9 and TRBJ1-2, with a possible D match to TRBD1 (5 bases). CDR1 is SGDLS, CDR2 YYNGEE, per germline. Trimming removed 2 bases at V and 7 bases at J, with 12 bases between. The CDR3 sequence is 13 residues long. CDR3 coding DNA: TGTGCCAGCAGCGTCGACAGCGACGGTGGCTACACCTTC. Amino acids: CASSVDSDGGYTF. Variable domain in full (rest from reference TRBV9 and TRBJ1-2): DSGVTQTPKHLITATGQRVTLRCSPRSGDLSVYWYQQSLDQGLQFLIQYYNGEERAKGNILERFSAQQFPDLHSELNLSSLELGDSALYFCASSVDSDGGYTFGSGTRLTVV.

This clonotype was seen a few times. The chain joins TRBV6-2 or TRBV6-3 to TRBJ2-5; a possible D gene is TRBD2 (6 bases). V was trimmed by 7 bases and J by 2 bases, leaving 20 bases between them. Germline V gene data show CDR1 as MNHEY and CDR2 as SVGEGT. This CDR3 contains 16 residues. CDR3 DNA: TGTGCCAGCACCAAAGGGAGGCAGCTACTTCAAGAGACCCAGTACTTC. Translated, it gives CASTKGRQLLQETQYF.

The V and J genes are TRBV10-3 and TRBJ2-1; 8 bases agree with TRBD2. The germline V gene has CDR1 ENHRY and CDR2 SYGVKD. The length of the CDR3 is 15 residues. Trimming took 4 bases from V and 0 from J; bases not matched to a gene: 2. CDR3 residues: CAISASGSSYNEQFF. In DNA form, the CDR3 reads TGTGCCATCAGTGCAAGCGGGAGCTCCTACAATGAGCAGTTCTTC.

The chain uses TRBV5-1 and TRBJ2-3, with 11 bases matching TRBD2. The trim removed 4 bases at V and 6 bases at J, leaving 10 bases unmatched. This CDR3 is 16 amino acids long. Germline assignment: CDR1 SGHRS and CDR2 YFSETQ. CDR3: CASSPLAGGLSDTQYF. Here the CDR3 DNA reads TGCGCCAGCAGCCCCCTAGCGGGGGGCTTGTCGGATACGCAGTATTTT. Variable domain in full (rest from reference TRBV5-1 and TRBJ2-3): KAGVTQTPRYLIKTRGQQVTLSCSPISGHRSVSWYQQTPGQGLQFLFEYFSETQRNKGNFPGRFSGRQFSNSRSEMNVSTLELGDSALYLCASSPLAGGLSDTQYFGPGTRLTVL.

This clonotype was recorded at least ten times. The V call is TRBV3-1, the J call TRBJ2-7; tentative D call: TRBD1 (6 bases). The germline gives CDR1 LGHDT, CDR2 YNNKEL (reference sequence). V lost 1 base and J 7 bases, leaving 11 bases between the germline ends. The CDR3 length is 13 residues. The CDR3 nucleotides read TGTGCCAGCAGCCAAGTCACAGGGTTTGAGCAGTACTTC. Protein sequence: CASSQVTGFEQYF.

This clonotype was found a few times. This chain joins TRBV6-6 and TRBJ2-7; TRBD1 matches at 10 bases. Germline V lookup: CDR1 MNHNY, CDR2 SVGAGI (reference sequence). V shed 6 bases and J 5 bases; nucleotides not matched to a gene: 7. The length of the CDR3 is 14 residues. CDR3 amino acids: CASRGGQGVDEQYF. The CDR3 DNA reads as TGTGCCAGCAGGGGTGGACAGGGGGTCGACGAGCAGTACTTC.

This CDR3 is CASTSGLQETQYF. The CDR3 DNA follows: TGTGCCAGCACTAGCGGGTTACAAGAGACCCAGTACTTC. This chain joins TRBV7-2 and TRBJ2-5; 8 positions match TRBD2. Trimming removed 7 bases from V and 2 bases from J; junction bases left unmatched: 3. Germline-derived CDR1 and CDR2 are SGHTA and FQGNSA. The CDR3 loop spans 13 amino acids.

The chain couples TRBV6-1 to TRBJ1-2, with a possible D match to TRBD1 (5 bases). The CDR3 contains 14 residues. Germline CDR1 MNHNS, CDR2 SASEGT. The V end lost 6 bases, the J end lost 4 bases, and 15 bases lay between the germline ends. In DNA form, the CDR3 reads TGTGCCAGCAGAAAAGGGGAGATGGGCTATGGCTACACCTTC. Translating gives CASRKGEMGYGYTF.